The 24 T cell receptor beta chains reported below all come from one sample, sequenced in a study of T cell responses to AZD1222 COVID-19 vaccine. Sequencing was performed with immunoSEQ multiplex PCR; in TCRdb, only in-frame clones are kept and a portion is missing. The sample shows about 140,000 clones, around 92% of them seen only once. Here the sequenced sample was peripheral blood, taken 28 days after the second AZD1222 dose. These TCRs come from an adult who received the AZD1222 COVID-19 vaccine.

The chain uses TRBV11-2 and TRBJ2-7; D gene ambiguous. Germline V CDR1 and CDR2: SGHAT, FQNNGV. This CDR3 contains 14 residues. V was shortened by 4 bases and J by 4 bases, with 14 bases between the two germline ends. The CDR3 DNA sequence: TGTGCCAGCAGCTCCCGTGGTCCCGGTTACGAGCAGTACTTC. Protein sequence: CASSSRGPGYEQYF.

V is TRBV1 and J is TRBJ2-3; the table's D call, TRBD2, has no DNA check behind it. TRBV1 is described as a pseudogene. The CDR3 is made up of 17 amino acids. Here the CDR3 reads CTSTQPEGTRSTDTQYF. The CDR3 DNA reads TGCACCAGCACCCAGCCAGAAGGGACTAGGTCCACAGATACGCAGTATTTT.

This clone was seen a single time. The rearrangement uses TRBV5-5 and TRBJ2-7; 7 nucleotides line up with TRBD1. With 5 bases clipped from V and 6 bases from J, the junction kept 5 bases outside the gene matches. The CDR3 length is 12 residues. From germline, CDR1 is SGHKS and CDR2 YYEKEE (reference sequence). CDR3 nucleotides: TGTGCCAGCAGTCATTACAGGGGCGAGCAGTACTTC. This gives the protein CASSHYRGEQYF.

The chain uses TRBV11-3 and TRBJ1-1, with 11 nucleotides matching TRBD1. V dropped 5 bases and J dropped 8; count of bases not matched to a gene: 7. The germline V gene encodes CDR1 SGHNT and CDR2 YENEEA. This CDR3 has 14 residues. The CDR3 sequence is CASSRTGGAGEAFF. CDR3 nucleotide sequence: TGTGCCAGCAGCAGGACAGGGGGCGCGGGGGAAGCTTTCTTT.

The V call is TRBV6-5, the J call TRBJ2-5; D unclear. The length of the CDR3 is 12 residues. Germline V gene lookup returns CDR1 MNHEY and CDR2 SVGAGI. Trimming removed 5 bases at V and 0 bases at J, with 4 bases between. The CDR3 here is CASSRDQETQYF. CDR3 coding DNA: TGTGCCAGCAGTCGGGACCAAGAGACCCAGTACTTC.

V usage is TRBV4-1 and J usage is TRBJ2-5, with TRBD2 as a possible D gene (7 bases). There are 15 residues in the CDR3. V was clipped by 4 bases and J by 4 bases, with 16 bases between them. Per the germline V gene, CDR1 is MGHRA and CDR2 is YSYEKL. CDR3: CASSRSTGGRETQYF. In nucleotides, the CDR3 is TGCGCCAGCAGCCGATCAACCGGGGGGCGAGAGACCCAGTACTTC.

The rearrangement joins TRBV7-9 to TRBJ1-1, with D maybe TRBD1 (6 bases). CDR1 and CDR2 from the germline V gene are SEHNR and FQNEAQ (reference sequence). Deletions cut 8 bases from V and 2 bases from J, with 15 bases between. The CDR3 has 14 amino acids. The chain's CDR3 is CASLAGASNTEAFF. Here the CDR3 DNA reads TGTGCCAGCCTTGCGGGGGCCTCAAACACTGAAGCTTTCTTT. Variable domain in full (rest from reference TRBV7-9 and TRBJ1-1): DTGVSQNPRHKITKRGQNVTFRCDPISEHNRLYWYRQTLGQGPEFLTYFQNEAQLEKSRLLSDRFSAERPKGSFSTLEIQRTEQGDSAMYLCASLAGASNTEAFFGQGTRLTVV.

J is TRBJ2-7 and V is TRBV18, with 13 bases that match TRBD2. This CDR3 has 15 amino acids. The junction had 3 bases not matched to a gene; V was cut back by 5 bases and J by 2 bases. From germline, CDR1 is KGHSH and CDR2 LQKENI. CDR3 residues: CASSWGLAGTYEQYF. CDR3 nucleotide sequence: TGTGCCAGCTCATGGGGACTAGCGGGAACCTACGAGCAGTACTTC.

V gene TRBV5-5 combines with J gene TRBJ1-5; possibly TRBD1 for D (6 bases). This CDR3 has 16 amino acids. From germline, CDR1 is SGHKS and CDR2 YYEKEE (reference sequence). V was shortened by 4 bases and J by 3 bases, with 17 bases between the two germline ends. The CDR3 region is CASSGGLDGYNQPQHF. CDR3 sequence (DNA): TGTGCCAGCAGCGGGGGCCTTGACGGGTACAATCAGCCCCAGCATTTT.

This chain links TRBV2 with TRBJ1-2; TRBD1 agrees at 10 bases. J was trimmed by 3 bases and V by 8 bases; bases with no gene match: 3. Germline CDR1 SNHLY, CDR2 FYNNEI. This CDR3 spans 13 amino acids. The CDR3 region is CASRGTGDYGYTF. CDR3 coding DNA: TGTGCCAGCCGGGGGACAGGGGACTATGGCTACACCTTC.

The rearrangement uses TRBV25-1 and TRBJ2-1; D gene unclear. Germline V gene sequence: CDR1 MGHDK, CDR2 SYGVNS. The CDR3 contains 14 residues. V was shortened by 6 bases and J by 7 bases, with 16 bases between the two germline ends. The CDR3 nucleotides read TGTGCCAGCAGCTCCCAGCCAGTAACAAATGAGCAGTTCTTC. Residues: CASSSQPVTNEQFF.

The chain uses TRBV18 and TRBJ1-4; D might be TRBD1 (5 bases). V shed 5 bases and J shed 4 bases, with 8 bases lying between them. The CDR3 has 13 amino acids. Germline values: CDR1 KGHSH, CDR2 LQKENI. The CDR3: CASSRDGNEKLFF. The DNA for the CDR3 is TGTGCCAGCTCAAGGGACGGTAATGAAAAACTGTTTTTT.

This clone was seen only once. The chain joins TRBV28 to TRBJ1-5; TRBD1 is a possible D gene (6 bases). CDR3 length equals 12 residues. V lost 5 bases to trimming and J lost 7 bases, with 9 bases between them. Germline V gene data show CDR1 as MDHEN and CDR2 as SYDVKM. The CDR3 is CASSTGNQPQHF. DNA for the CDR3: TGTGCCAGCAGTACAGGGAACCAGCCCCAGCATTTT.

CDR3 DNA: TGCAGTGCTAGTACCAGGGATTCCTACGAGCAGTACTTC. Its protein product is CSASTRDSYEQYF. The gene calls are TRBV20-1 and TRBJ2-7; TRBD1 is a possible D gene (5 bases). The length of the CDR3 is 13 residues. V lost 3 bases and J 1 base, leaving 10 bases between the germline ends. Germline loops: CDR1 DFQATT, CDR2 SNEGSKA (reference sequence).

The gene calls are TRBV11-3 and TRBJ2-1, with 7 bases lining up with TRBD1. V shed 5 bases, J shed 0 bases, and the junction held 10 bases outside the gene matches. The CDR3 contains 17 residues. Germline CDR1 is SGHNT and CDR2 is YENEEA. CDR3 bases: TGTGCCAGCAGCCCACGTGAGACAGGGAGCTCCTACAATGAGCAGTTCTTC. It encodes CASSPRETGSSYNEQFF.

This clone has a single count. The chain couples TRBV15 to TRBJ2-7; TRBD1 agrees at 10 bases. The CDR3 has 13 residues. Germline lookup yields CDR1 LNHNV and CDR2 YYDKDF (reference sequence). V shed 8 bases, J shed 4 bases, and the junction held 5 bases outside the gene matches. CDR3 in amino acids: CATGRDRGYEQYF. The CDR3 coding sequence is TGTGCCACCGGAAGGGACAGGGGTTACGAGCAGTACTTC. Drawing the rest from reference TRBV15 and TRBJ2-7, the complete variable domain is DAMVIQNPRYQVTQFGKPVTLSCSQTLNHNVMYWYQQKSSQAPKLLFHYYDKDFNNEADTPDNFQSRRPNTSFCFLDIRSPGLGDTAMYLCATGRDRGYEQYFGPGTRLTVT.

The sample holds one count of this clone. Here the CDR3 DNA reads TGTGCCAGCAGGCTCATACCCCAAGAGACCCAGTACTTC. It translates to CASRLIPQETQYF. The chain links TRBV12-3 or TRBV12-4 to TRBJ2-5; D is ambiguous. This CDR3 spans 13 amino acids. The V gene lost 6 bases and the J gene lost 1 base, with 9 bases spanning the gap.

CDR3 DNA: TGTGCCAGCAGTTTATCCGGGCGGGAGCAGTTCTTC. Encoded protein: CASSLSGREQFF. This rearrangement joins TRBV12-3 or TRBV12-4 to TRBJ2-1; the D is unclear. V was clipped by 2 bases and J by 10 bases, with 9 bases between them. The CDR3 contains 12 residues.

The chain is built from TRBV18 and TRBJ2-5; 7 bases are a match to TRBD1. With 5 bases clipped from V and 5 bases from J, the junction kept 8 bases outside the gene matches. This CDR3 has 14 amino acids. The germline V gene encodes CDR1 KGHSH and CDR2 LQKENI. CDR3 sequence (DNA): TGTGCCAGCTCAGCTCAGGGGGTTGTGGAGACCCAGTACTTC. Residues: CASSAQGVVETQYF.

This clone has only one observation. The V gene is TRBV28, the J gene TRBJ2-7, with D perhaps TRBD1 (6 bases). The ends were cut back, 6 bases at V and 0 bases at J, with 15 bases in the middle. The CDR3 is made up of 15 amino acids. Germline assignment: CDR1 MDHEN and CDR2 SYDVKM. The CDR3 region is CASSYPRGHSYEQYF. DNA for the CDR3: TGTGCCAGCAGCTACCCGAGGGGACACTCCTACGAGCAGTACTTC. Combining the CDR3 with reference TRBV28 and TRBJ2-7 gives the whole variable domain DVKVTQSSRYLVKRTGEKVFLECVQDMDHENMFWYRQDPGLGLRLIYFSYDVKMKEKGDIPEGYSVSREKKERFSLILESASTNQTSMYLCASSYPRGHSYEQYFGPGTRLTVT.

The V gene is TRBV6-5, the J gene TRBJ1-2; 9 bases match TRBD1. The CDR3 contains 14 residues. The V gene end was trimmed by 6 bases and the J gene end by 7 bases; junction bases not matched to a gene: 9. Germline CDR1 is MNHEY and CDR2 is SVGAGI. The CDR3 DNA sequence: TGTGCCAGCAGACGGGACAGGGTTAATTCTGGCTACACCTTC. It specifies CASRRDRVNSGYTF.

This chain uses TRBV19 with TRBJ1-1; D call uncertain. The germline V gene has CDR1 LNHDA and CDR2 SQIVND (reference sequence). V was pared by 3 bases and J by 4 bases, with 9 bases between. CDR3 length: 13 amino acids. CDR3 residues: CASSIRGGTEAFF. The CDR3 DNA reads as TGTGCCAGTAGTATTCGGGGTGGCACTGAAGCTTTCTTT.

The chain employs TRBV2 and TRBJ2-7; D is undetermined. The CDR3 consists of 16 residues. V was cut by 2 bases and J by 1 base, with 15 bases left in between. From germline, CDR1 is SNHLY and CDR2 FYNNEI. This CDR3 is CASSEPFDTASYEQYF. The CDR3 DNA follows: TGTGCCAGCAGTGAACCGTTCGATACAGCTTCCTACGAGCAGTACTTC.

The chain is built from TRBV12-5 and TRBJ2-1, with D unresolved. V lost 7 bases and J 6 bases, leaving 10 bases between the germline ends. The CDR3 is 12 amino acids. Germline V gene sequence: CDR1 LGHNT, CDR2 FRNRAP. CDR3 DNA sequence: TGTGCTAGTGTGGGCACCGGCAATGAGCAGTTCTTC. Translated, it gives CASVGTGNEQFF.